Below are 27 T cell receptor beta chains sequenced from a single sample in a study of CD8+CD57+ T cells in acquired aplastic anemia. The use of genomic DNA as template underpinned the TCR beta VDJ and CDR3 profiling. TCRdb reanalysed the reads using MiXCR and keeps one entry per CDR3 protein. The sample consists of under 200,000 distinct CDR3 sequences, 40% to 60% of them appearing once. All patients picked for sequencing had shown, by flow cytometry, an expansion of CD8+CD57+ cells. Material: sorted CD4+, CD8+, or CD8+CD57+ T cells (not recorded which) from PBMCs. These receptors were collected from a human donor with aplastic anemia.

Ten or more counts support this clonotype. The V call is TRBV29-1, the J call TRBJ2-5, with a tentative D call TRBD2 (6 bases). Trimming removed 6 bases from V and 4 bases from J, with 15 bases in between. Germline V CDR1 and CDR2: SQVTM, ANQGSEA. CDR3 length: 13 residues. This CDR3 is CSVIRDFLETQYF. CDR3 nucleotide sequence: TGCAGCGTAATCCGGGACTTCCTAGAGACCCAGTACTTC.

This sequence joins TRBV25-1 and TRBJ2-7; TRBD2 matches at 8 bases. CDR1 MGHDK and CDR2 SYGVNS come from the germline V gene. The CDR3 loop spans 15 amino acids. V was clipped by 4 bases and J by 0 bases; unmatched bases: 5. The CDR3 reads CASSGTSRSSYEQYF. CDR3 nucleotide sequence: TGTGCCAGCAGTGGGACTAGCCGGAGCTCCTACGAGCAGTACTTC.

Regarding this clonotype: A junction boundary mismatches the germline segment, possibly from a read error. V and J are TRBV25-1 and TRBJ1-6, with D unresolved. This CDR3 spans 15 amino acids. Looked up from germline, CDR1 is MGHDK and CDR2 is SYGVNS. In DNA form, the CDR3 reads TGTGCCAGCAGTGAATTGGTCCCCAGTTATTCATCCCTCCACTTT. It encodes CASSELVPSYSSLHF.

This clonotype showed up many times. The chain links TRBV5-1 to TRBJ2-2, with D unresolved. The germline V and J ends were trimmed by 3 bases and 4 bases, with 16 bases remaining between them. CDR1 SGHRS and CDR2 YFSETQ come from the germline V gene. The CDR3 covers 16 residues. CDR3 loop: CASSWGSAKGTGELFF. The CDR3, as DNA: TGCGCCAGCAGCTGGGGATCCGCTAAGGGCACCGGGGAGCTGTTTTTT.

The V gene is TRBV5-1, the J gene TRBJ2-7; D not certain. CDR1 and CDR2 (germline): SGHRS, YFSETQ. Trimming took 4 bases from V and 0 from J, leaving 17 bases between them. This CDR3 has 16 residues. CDR3 in DNA: TGCGCCAGCAGCCGAACGGAGCAGGCGACCTCCTACGAGCAGTACTTC. It encodes CASSRTEQATSYEQYF.

The genes are TRBV27 and TRBJ2-1, with 8 bases identical to TRBD2. With V trimmed by 6 bases and J by 10 bases, 14 bases remained unmatched. The length of the CDR3 is 15 residues. Germline V gives CDR1 MNHEY, CDR2 SMNVEV (reference sequence). DNA for the CDR3: TGTGCCAGCAGCCCAACTAGCGGTGATACACGAGAGCAGTTCTTC. This translates into CASSPTSGDTREQFF.

In its sample, this clonotype was seen once. The rearrangement joins TRBV10-3 to TRBJ2-7; 7 positions match TRBD1. Trimming removed 7 bases from V and 1 base from J; junction bases left unmatched: 7. The CDR3 is 14 amino acids. The germline gives CDR1 ENHRY, CDR2 SYGVKD. This CDR3 is CAITPTGMSYEQYF. For the CDR3, the DNA is TGTGCCATCACGCCGACAGGGATGTCCTACGAGCAGTACTTC.

The table lists this clonotype with many counts. This rearrangement joins TRBV2 to TRBJ2-7; D call uncertain. Looked up from germline, CDR1 is SNHLY and CDR2 is FYNNEI. The CDR3 contains 12 residues. V gave up 2 bases and J gave up 3 bases, with 5 bases separating them. The CDR3 DNA reads as TGTGCCAGCAGTGAATCATACTACGAGCAGTACTTC. This translates into CASSESYYEQYF.

This clonotype was detected ten times or more. The gene calls are TRBV5-1 and TRBJ1-1, with D unclear. The CDR3 sequence is 14 residues long. Trimming took 0 bases from V and 4 from J, leaving 10 bases between them. The germline V gene encodes CDR1 SGHRS and CDR2 YFSETQ. The CDR3 DNA is TGCGCCAGCAGCTTGGTCGGAGTATTCACTGAAGCTTTCTTT. It specifies CASSLVGVFTEAFF.

V gene TRBV9 combines with J gene TRBJ1-1; D is perhaps TRBD1 (6 bases). Germline V gene sequence: CDR1 SGDLS, CDR2 YYNGEE. This CDR3 has 15 amino acids. With 3 bases removed from V and 0 bases from J, the gap between germline ends came to 12 bases. CDR3 nucleotide sequence: TGTGCCAGCAGCGGGGGGGCCAACATGAACACTGAAGCTTTCTTT. Translation: CASSGGANMNTEAFF.

The chain carries TRBV10-3 and TRBJ2-7; 7 bases are a match to TRBD2. The CDR3 covers 13 residues. Germline CDR1 and CDR2: ENHRY and SYGVKD. V shed 10 bases and J 4 bases; nucleotides not matched to a gene: 10. Here the CDR3 reads CATREETEYEQYF. CDR3 sequence (DNA): TGTGCCACCCGGGAGGAGACGGAATACGAGCAGTACTTC.

For this clonotype: A read error may produce the germline difference seen at one junction end. The genes are TRBV24-1 and TRBJ2-7; TRBD1 matches 9 bases. The CDR3 consists of 16 residues. The germline V gene encodes CDR1 KGHDR and CDR2 SFDVKD. The CDR3 DNA follows: TGTGCCACCAGTGATTTAGGGACAGGGCACTCCTTCGAGCAGTACTTC. It encodes CATSDLGTGHSFEQYF.

This clonotype was recorded at least ten times. The V call is TRBV7-6, the J call TRBJ1-1; D uncertain. Per the germline V gene, CDR1 is SGHVS and CDR2 is FNYEAQ. The CDR3 length is 13 residues. V was cut by 1 base and J by 4 bases, with 7 bases left in between. This CDR3 is CASSLGVTTEAFF. DNA of the CDR3: TGTGCCAGCAGCTTAGGGGTCACCACTGAAGCTTTCTTT.

The sample holds a few counts of this clonotype. This chain uses TRBV2 with TRBJ2-2; tentative D call: TRBD2 (5 bases). The germline CDR1 and CDR2 sequences are SNHLY and FYNNEI. This CDR3 spans 13 amino acids. Trimming cost V 4 bases and J 7 bases, with 10 bases left between them. This CDR3 is CASSGGSGGELFF. CDR3 sequence (DNA): TGTGCCAGCAGTGGAGGGAGCGGCGGGGAGCTGTTTTTT.

This clonotype was seen a few times. This chain joins TRBV2 and TRBJ2-3; 7 bases align to TRBD1. The CDR3 totals 14 residues. Germline V gene lookup returns CDR1 SNHLY and CDR2 FYNNEI. V dropped 4 bases and J dropped 0; count of bases not matched to a gene: 1. CDR3 DNA sequence: TGTGCCAGCAGTGGACAGGGTAGCACAGATACGCAGTATTTT. Encoded protein: CASSGQGSTDTQYF.

This chain links TRBV20-1 with TRBJ2-3; D is unresolved. Germline loops: CDR1 DFQATT, CDR2 SNEGSKA (reference sequence). V lost 3 bases, J lost 2 bases, and 6 bases lay in between. The CDR3 totals 12 residues. CDR3 amino acids: CSASRHTDTQYF. CDR3 nucleotide sequence: TGCAGTGCTAGCCGCCACACAGATACGCAGTATTTT.

The CDR3 bases are TGTGCCATCAGCGGGGCGTCAGGGGGCAGCTACGAGCAGTACTTC. Translating it yields CAISGASGGSYEQYF. The chain is built from TRBV10-3 and TRBJ2-7; 8 nucleotides align to TRBD1. With 6 bases clipped from V and 3 bases from J, the junction kept 10 bases outside the gene matches. The CDR3 consists of 15 residues. Germline CDR1 ENHRY, CDR2 SYGVKD.

This clonotype was seen many times. J is TRBJ1-1 and V is TRBV12-3 or TRBV12-4; D is undetermined. V was clipped by 7 bases and J by 4 bases, with 19 bases between them. The CDR3 totals 15 residues. CDR3 in DNA: TGTGCCAGCACCCCTGTGGCAACTTGGGGCACTGAAGCTTTCTTT. Translation: CASTPVATWGTEAFF.

J is TRBJ2-1 and V is TRBV4-3; D tentatively fits TRBD1 or TRBD2 (6 bases each). Germline CDR1 and CDR2: LGHNA and YSLEER. The V end was cut by 1 base, the J end by 7 bases, with 8 bases between. The CDR3 totals 13 residues. The CDR3 protein is CASSQVGGNEQFF. DNA of the CDR3: TGCGCCAGCAGCCAAGTAGGGGGGAATGAGCAGTTCTTC.

This clonotype has only one observation. This rearrangement joins TRBV5-1 to TRBJ2-7, with D tentatively TRBD1 (5 bases). Trimming removed 0 bases from V and 2 bases from J, with 18 bases in between. This CDR3 is built from 17 residues. Germline CDR1 and CDR2: SGHRS and YFSETQ. CDR3 bases: TGCGCCAGCAGCTTGGGACAGCAAAATTATCAGACCTACGAGCAGTACTTC. Protein: CASSLGQQNYQTYEQYF.

This clonotype was recorded many times. The rearrangement links TRBV5-1 to TRBJ1-1; 9 bases are shared with TRBD1. The germline gives CDR1 SGHRS, CDR2 YFSETQ. V trimming: 4 bases; J trimming: 3 bases; junction bases outside the gene matches: 13. CDR3 length: 17 amino acids. The CDR3 bases are TGCGCCAGCAGCCCCCTCCAACAGGGGGCAGGTGACACTGAAGCTTTCTTT. Residues: CASSPLQQGAGDTEAFF.

Ten or more counts support this clonotype. The CDR3 bases are TGTGCCAGCAGTAAAGAGACCCAGTACTTC. As protein: CASSKETQYF. V is TRBV2 and J is TRBJ2-5; D remains unclear. The V gene's germline CDR1 is SNHLY and CDR2 FYNNEI. The CDR3 extends over 10 amino acids. V lost 5 bases, J lost 3 bases, and 1 base lay in between.

The chain carries TRBV5-6 and TRBJ2-7; 8 bases are a match to TRBD1. Germline V gives CDR1 SGHDT, CDR2 YYEEEE. V shed 2 bases and J 1 base; nucleotides not matched to a gene: 8. The CDR3 totals 16 residues. This CDR3 reads CASSFAGTGGSYEQYF. Written as DNA, the CDR3 is TGTGCCAGCAGCTTCGCGGGGACAGGAGGTTCCTACGAGCAGTACTTC.

This clonotype was counted many times. The chain joins TRBV12-3 or TRBV12-4 to TRBJ2-1; unclear D gene. CDR3 length: 14 amino acids. Trimming shortened V by 6 bases and J by 2 bases, and 11 bases separated the two germline ends. CDR3 loop: CASSVLPAYNEQFF. CDR3 DNA: TGTGCCAGCAGCGTTCTCCCGGCCTACAATGAGCAGTTCTTC.

This clonotype was observed at least ten times. The chain is built from TRBV7-3 and TRBJ2-7, with a tentative D call TRBD2 (5 bases). Trimming cost V 0 bases and J 1 base, with 7 bases left between them. Germline V lookup: CDR1 SGHTA, CDR2 FQGTGA. CDR3 length equals 14 residues. The CDR3 here is CASSLTGSSYEQYF. As DNA, the CDR3 is TGTGCCAGCAGCTTAACAGGGAGTTCCTACGAGCAGTACTTC.

The table lists this clonotype with many counts. This chain links TRBV19 with TRBJ1-5; no definite D call. Trimming took 1 base from V and 9 from J, leaving 10 bases between them. The germline V gene encodes CDR1 LNHDA and CDR2 SQIVND (reference sequence). The CDR3 length is 13 residues. In nucleotides, the CDR3 is TGTGCCAGTAGTATAGGAGGCCCGCGGCCCCAGCATTTT. Translated, it gives CASSIGGPRPQHF.

This clonotype was seen many times. The chain is built from TRBV9 and TRBJ2-1, with D tentatively TRBD2 (7 bases). The germline gives CDR1 SGDLS, CDR2 YYNGEE. The CDR3 is made up of 15 amino acids. V was pared by 1 base and J by 3 bases, with 11 bases between. CDR3 bases: TGTGCCAGCAGCGTATCGCGGGGGCACTACAATGAGCAGTTCTTC. This encodes CASSVSRGHYNEQFF.